A selection of T cell receptor beta chains follows, all from one sample in a study of blood T cell repertoires in COVID-19. Generated by immunoSEQ multiplex PCR, the TCRdb table keeps only in-frame clones and is missing some. The sample has about 51,000 clones, 75% to 90% seen once; the top ten hold 1.3%. The sequenced sample was peripheral blood. Receptor source: a man in his sixties with acute or convalescent COVID-19. Each CDR3 is given with its conserved first and last residue. D genes are given only for firm matches. Only part of the rows carry a size: once, few, many, or a class if the clone is expanded.

abundance: .
d_gene: .
j_gene: TRBJ2-1
v_gene: TRBV11-3
CDR3nt: TGTGCCAGCAGCGAGGCGCGGGAGCAGTTCTTC
CDR3aa: CASSEAREQFF

abundance: .
d_gene: TRBD1
j_gene: TRBJ1-3
v_gene: TRBV3-1/TRBV3-2
CDR3nt: TGTGCCAGCAGCCACGGGACAGGGGGTACAGGAAACACCATATATTTT
CDR3aa: CASSHGTGGTGNTIYF

abundance: .
d_gene: .
j_gene: TRBJ2-7
v_gene: TRBV6-5
CDR3nt: TGTGCCAGCAGCCGCGGGAAGACCTACGAGCAGTACTTC
CDR3aa: CASSRGKTYEQYF

abundance: .
d_gene: .
j_gene: TRBJ2-7
v_gene: TRBV28
CDR3nt: TGTGCCAGCAGTTTAGGAGGGACCTACGAGCAGTACTTC
CDR3aa: CASSLGGTYEQYF

abundance: .
d_gene: .
j_gene: TRBJ2-1
v_gene: TRBV3-1/TRBV3-2
CDR3nt: TGTGCCAGCAGCCAAGTCAGGGGTGGGTATGAGCAGTTCTTC
CDR3aa: CASSQVRGGYEQFF

abundance: .
d_gene: TRBD2
j_gene: TRBJ2-7
v_gene: TRBV28
CDR3nt: TGTGCCAGCAGTTTATTCGCTAGCGGGAGGACCCTTGGAGAGCAGTACTTC
CDR3aa: CASSLFASGRTLGEQYF

abundance: .
d_gene: .
j_gene: TRBJ2-5
v_gene: TRBV7-2
CDR3nt: TGTGCCAGCAGCCTCCTCGGGACGGGACAACGGACCCAGTACTTC
CDR3aa: CASSLLGTGQRTQYF

abundance: few
d_gene: .
j_gene: TRBJ2-7
v_gene: TRBV7-9
CDR3nt: TGTGCCAGCAGCTTAGGGCCAGGGGTCGAGCAGTACTTC
CDR3aa: CASSLGPGVEQYF

abundance: .
d_gene: .
j_gene: TRBJ1-3
v_gene: TRBV5-1
CDR3nt: TGCACCAGCAGCCTGGGGGCACCCGGAAACACCATATATTTT
CDR3aa: CTSSLGAPGNTIYF

abundance: .
d_gene: TRBD1
j_gene: TRBJ1-2
v_gene: TRBV6-2/TRBV6-3
CDR3nt: TGTGCCAGCAGTTCGACAGGGGCCTATGGCTACACCTTC
CDR3aa: CASSSTGAYGYTF

abundance: .
d_gene: .
j_gene: TRBJ2-7
v_gene: TRBV10-3
CDR3nt: TGTGCCATCATAACGGGAGTGGCCTACGAGCAGTACTTC
CDR3aa: CAIITGVAYEQYF

abundance: .
d_gene: .
j_gene: TRBJ1-2
v_gene: TRBV15
CDR3nt: TGTGCCACCAGCAGAGATAGGGAGGCTCGCTCGGGCTATGGCTACACCTTC
CDR3aa: CATSRDREARSGYGYTF

abundance: .
d_gene: TRBD1
j_gene: TRBJ1-3
v_gene: TRBV3-1/TRBV3-2
CDR3nt: TGTGCCAGCAGCCGGGACAGGGGTTCTGGAAACACCATATATTTT
CDR3aa: CASSRDRGSGNTIYF

abundance: .
d_gene: .
j_gene: TRBJ2-5
v_gene: TRBV5-1
CDR3nt: TGCGCCAGCAGCTTGGCCGCGGAGACCCAGTACTTC
CDR3aa: CASSLAAETQYF

abundance: .
d_gene: TRBD2
j_gene: TRBJ2-1
v_gene: TRBV5-1
CDR3nt: TGCGCCAGCAGCTCACCCTATCTAGCGGGAGTATCCAATGAGCAGTTCTTC
CDR3aa: CASSSPYLAGVSNEQFF

abundance: .
d_gene: .
j_gene: TRBJ2-2
v_gene: TRBV19
CDR3nt: TGTGCCAGTAGTATTGGGCGAATTGAGCTGTTTTTT
CDR3aa: CASSIGRIELFF

abundance: .
d_gene: .
j_gene: TRBJ2-1
v_gene: TRBV12-5
CDR3nt: TGTGCTAGTGGTAGCGGGGTGGGACACCCAGTCTTC
CDR3aa: CASGSGVGHPVF

abundance: .
d_gene: TRBD2
j_gene: TRBJ2-2
v_gene: TRBV4-2
CDR3nt: TGTGCCAGCAGCCGAGGGACTAGCGGGGGAGTAGCCGGGGAGCTGTTTTTT
CDR3aa: CASSRGTSGGVAGELFF

abundance: .
d_gene: TRBD1
j_gene: TRBJ1-4
v_gene: TRBV7-8
CDR3nt: TGTGCCAGCAGCGCAAGACCAGGACAGGATAATGAAAAACTGTTTTTT
CDR3aa: CASSARPGQDNEKLFF

abundance: once
d_gene: TRBD1
j_gene: TRBJ2-7
v_gene: TRBV5-1
CDR3nt: TGCGCCAGCAGCGTAGACAGGGGCTCCGAGCAGTACTTC
CDR3aa: CASSVDRGSEQYF

abundance: .
d_gene: .
j_gene: TRBJ2-1
v_gene: TRBV13
CDR3nt: TGTGCCAGCAGCTCCGGACTATACAATGAGCAGTTCTTC
CDR3aa: CASSSGLYNEQFF

abundance: .
d_gene: .
j_gene: TRBJ1-3
v_gene: TRBV3-1/TRBV3-2
CDR3nt: TGTGCCAGCAGCCAACGGCTCACAGGGTCCGGAAACACCATATATTTT
CDR3aa: CASSQRLTGSGNTIYF

abundance: once
d_gene: TRBD2
j_gene: TRBJ2-3
v_gene: TRBV10-1
CDR3nt: TGCGCCAGTTCGTCTGAAAGCCTAGCGGGCGGCACAGATACGCAGTATTTT
CDR3aa: CASSSESLAGGTDTQYF

abundance: .
d_gene: TRBD1
j_gene: TRBJ1-5
v_gene: TRBV4-2
CDR3nt: TGTGCCAGCAGCCAAGGGACAGGGTCTGGCAATCAGCCCCAGCATTTT
CDR3aa: CASSQGTGSGNQPQHF

abundance: .
d_gene: .
j_gene: TRBJ2-1
v_gene: TRBV18
CDR3nt: TGTGCCAGCTCAGTGTTGTGGACAGACAATGAGCAGTTCTTC
CDR3aa: CASSVLWTDNEQFF

abundance: .
d_gene: .
j_gene: TRBJ2-5
v_gene: TRBV5-1
CDR3nt: TGCGCCAGCACTTGGGCGGGACCTCAGGAGACCCAGTACTTC
CDR3aa: CASTWAGPQETQYF

abundance: few
d_gene: .
j_gene: TRBJ1-2
v_gene: TRBV18
CDR3nt: TGTGCCAGCTCACCAAACGCCTGGGGGGAGGATGGCTACACCTTC
CDR3aa: CASSPNAWGEDGYTF

abundance: .
d_gene: .
j_gene: TRBJ2-2
v_gene: TRBV4-1
CDR3nt: TGCGCCAGCAGCCGGACAGGAAATGCGGGATTGGCCGGGGAGCTGTTTTTT
CDR3aa: CASSRTGNAGLAGELFF

abundance: .
d_gene: TRBD2
j_gene: TRBJ2-1
v_gene: TRBV25-1
CDR3nt: TGTGCCAGCAGTGGGCGGGGGTCCTCCTACAATGAGCAGTTCTTC
CDR3aa: CASSGRGSSYNEQFF

abundance: .
d_gene: TRBD2
j_gene: TRBJ2-3
v_gene: TRBV7-9
CDR3nt: TGTGCCAGCAGCTTAGGGACTAGCGGGAAAGATACGCAGTATTTT
CDR3aa: CASSLGTSGKDTQYF

abundance: .
d_gene: .
j_gene: TRBJ2-5
v_gene: TRBV7-8
CDR3nt: TGTGCCAGCAGCTTAACCTCCGGGGGTATGGAGACCCAGTACTTC
CDR3aa: CASSLTSGGMETQYF

abundance: .
d_gene: .
j_gene: TRBJ2-7
v_gene: TRBV4-2
CDR3nt: TGTGCCAGCAGCCAAGATTCCGGCGAGCAGTACTTC
CDR3aa: CASSQDSGEQYF

abundance: .
d_gene: TRBD1
j_gene: TRBJ2-7
v_gene: TRBV28
CDR3nt: TGTGCCAGCAGGGTAGGGACAGCGAAAACCTACGAGCAGTACTTC
CDR3aa: CASRVGTAKTYEQYF

abundance: .
d_gene: TRBD2
j_gene: TRBJ2-1
v_gene: TRBV7-3
CDR3nt: TGTGCCAGCAGCTGGCTAGCGGGGGAGTACAATGAGCAGTTCTTC
CDR3aa: CASSWLAGEYNEQFF

abundance: .
d_gene: .
j_gene: TRBJ1-2
v_gene: TRBV3-1/TRBV3-2
CDR3nt: TGTGCCAGCAGCCAGAGGCTGGGAGATGGCTACACCTTC
CDR3aa: CASSQRLGDGYTF

abundance: once
d_gene: .
j_gene: TRBJ1-5
v_gene: TRBV4-2
CDR3nt: TGTGCCAGCAGCCGGGGACGGAGGGAGGATCAGCCCCAGCATTTT
CDR3aa: CASSRGRREDQPQHF

abundance: .
d_gene: .
j_gene: TRBJ1-5
v_gene: TRBV21-1
CDR3nt: TGTGCCAGCAGCCACCGGGCCCAGCATTTT
CDR3aa: CASSHRAQHF

abundance: .
d_gene: .
j_gene: TRBJ2-7
v_gene: TRBV20-1
CDR3nt: TGCAGTGCTAGTAAACAGGAGAGATACGAGCAGTACTTC
CDR3aa: CSASKQERYEQYF

abundance: .
d_gene: .
j_gene: TRBJ1-4
v_gene: TRBV6-1
CDR3nt: TGTGCCAGCAGTGACAGGGCTGAAAAACTGTTTTTT
CDR3aa: CASSDRAEKLFF

abundance: .
d_gene: TRBD1
j_gene: TRBJ1-1
v_gene: TRBV19
CDR3nt: TGTGCCAGTAACGGTCCAGGGGGGCGCAGGCAAGCTTTCTTT
CDR3aa: CASNGPGGRRQAFF

abundance: once
d_gene: TRBD1
j_gene: TRBJ1-2
v_gene: TRBV27
CDR3nt: TGTGCCAGCAGTTTTACAGGGGAATACGCCTATGGCTACACCTTC
CDR3aa: CASSFTGEYAYGYTF

abundance: .
d_gene: TRBD2
j_gene: TRBJ2-7
v_gene: TRBV19
CDR3nt: TGTGCCAGTAGCGGTAGGGGACTAGCGGGAGACGAGCAGTACTTC
CDR3aa: CASSGRGLAGDEQYF

abundance: .
d_gene: .
j_gene: TRBJ1-1
v_gene: TRBV19
CDR3nt: TGTGCCAGTAGTATCGGTGGGGGGGTTATGAACACTGAAGCTTTCTTT
CDR3aa: CASSIGGGVMNTEAFF

abundance: .
d_gene: TRBD1
j_gene: TRBJ1-2
v_gene: TRBV11-1
CDR3nt: TGTGCCAGCAGCAGAGGACAGGGTCGCAAAGTGGGCTACACCTTC
CDR3aa: CASSRGQGRKVGYTF

abundance: .
d_gene: .
j_gene: TRBJ1-2
v_gene: TRBV7-9
CDR3nt: TGTGCCAGCAGCACTTCCCCACCAGGGATAGGCTATGGCTACACCTTC
CDR3aa: CASSTSPPGIGYGYTF

abundance: .
d_gene: .
j_gene: TRBJ2-7
v_gene: TRBV4-3
CDR3nt: TGCGCCAGCAGCCAAGAGACATCTACCGAGCAGTACTTC
CDR3aa: CASSQETSTEQYF

abundance: few
d_gene: .
j_gene: TRBJ2-7
v_gene: TRBV2
CDR3nt: TGTGCCAGCAGTGAAGACAGGGAAGTTGTTTGGACGACCCCGCACAACGAGCAGTACTTC
CDR3aa: CASSEDREVVWTTPHNEQYF

abundance: .
d_gene: TRBD2
j_gene: TRBJ2-5
v_gene: TRBV3-1/TRBV3-2
CDR3nt: TGTGCCAGCAGCCAGAGCGGGAAAGAGACCCAGTACTTC
CDR3aa: CASSQSGKETQYF

abundance: .
d_gene: TRBD1
j_gene: TRBJ2-7
v_gene: TRBV9
CDR3nt: TGTGCCAGCAGCGTAGGGTCAGGGGGACCCTACGAGCAGTACTTC
CDR3aa: CASSVGSGGPYEQYF

abundance: once
d_gene: TRBD2
j_gene: TRBJ2-7
v_gene: TRBV7-8
CDR3nt: TGTGCCAGCAGCTTAGGACCTAGCGGTTACTACGAGCAGTACTTC
CDR3aa: CASSLGPSGYYEQYF

abundance: .
d_gene: .
j_gene: TRBJ2-1
v_gene: TRBV5-1
CDR3nt: TGCGCCAGCAGCTTGGGTACGGGAGACTCCTACAATGAGCAGTTCTTC
CDR3aa: CASSLGTGDSYNEQFF

abundance: .
d_gene: .
j_gene: TRBJ1-1
v_gene: TRBV4-3
CDR3nt: TGCGCCAGCAGCCAAGATTACGCAGGAGGGACTGAAGCTTTCTTT
CDR3aa: CASSQDYAGGTEAFF

abundance: .
d_gene: .
j_gene: TRBJ1-2
v_gene: TRBV2
CDR3nt: TGTGCCAGCAGCGTCAGGGGCGGCTATGGCTACACCTTC
CDR3aa: CASSVRGGYGYTF

abundance: .
d_gene: TRBD1
j_gene: TRBJ1-4
v_gene: TRBV25-1
CDR3nt: TGTGCCAGCAGTGATGACAGGGGTATTGGTGAAAAACTGTTTTTT
CDR3aa: CASSDDRGIGEKLFF

abundance: .
d_gene: TRBD1
j_gene: TRBJ1-2
v_gene: TRBV20-1
CDR3nt: TGCATAACGACAGGGCACTATGGCTACACCTTC
CDR3aa: CITTGHYGYTF